This entry lists 5 T cell receptor beta chains sequenced from one sample in a study of CD8+ T cells in alopecia areata. Extraction and reverse transcription of RNA yielded cDNA as the sequencing template. TCRdb's table, derived via immunoSEQ multiplex PCR, lists solely in-frame clones and lacks some. The sample lists hundreds of thousands of clones; 50% to 60% were seen once. The sample here was CD4+ T cells sorted from blood, taken at week 0. The receptors were sampled from a human donor with alopecia areata.

This chain uses TRBV2 with TRBJ2-7, with TRBD1 identical over 7 bases. CDR3 length: 14 residues. Losses at the gene ends were 3 bases for V and 1 base for J; bases not matched to a gene: 3. Germline V CDR1 and CDR2: SNHLY, FYNNEI. CDR3 sequence (DNA): TGTGCCAGCAGTGATCGGGACAGATCCTACGAGCAGTACTTC. The encoded protein is CASSDRDRSYEQYF.

The chain uses TRBV5-1 and TRBJ1-5, with D possibly matching TRBD1 (5 bases). Trimming removed 0 bases from V and 0 bases from J, with 10 bases in between. CDR3 length: 16 residues. Looked up from germline, CDR1 is SGHRS and CDR2 is YFSETQ. In nucleotides, the CDR3 is TGCGCCAGCAGCTTGGGCCCAGGGAATAGCAATCAGCCCCAGCATTTT. Protein sequence: CASSLGPGNSNQPQHF. The full variable domain, completed using reference TRBV5-1 and TRBJ1-5, is KAGVTQTPRYLIKTRGQQVTLSCSPISGHRSVSWYQQTPGQGLQFLFEYFSETQRNKGNFPGRFSGRQFSNSRSEMNVSTLELGDSALYLCASSLGPGNSNQPQHFGDGTRLSIL.

This clone has just a few counts. The V gene is TRBV30, the J gene TRBJ1-1; D remains unclear. The CDR3 contains 13 residues. The germline V gene encodes CDR1 GTSNPN and CDR2 SVGIG (reference sequence). Trimming cost V 0 bases and J 5 bases, with 10 bases left between them. The CDR3 nucleotides are TGTGCCTGGAGTGTAGCCTGGGAGACTGAAGCTTTCTTT. This gives the protein CAWSVAWETEAFF. Complete variable domain (other parts from reference TRBV30 and TRBJ1-1): SQTIHQWPATLVQPVGSPLSLECTVEGTSNPNLYWYRQAAGRGLQLLFYSVGIGQISSEVPQNLSASRPQDRQFILSSKKLLLSDSGFYLCAWSVAWETEAFFGQGTRLTVV.

This clone was observed a few times. The V gene is TRBV30, the J gene TRBJ2-3, with D hard to call. The V end was cut by 3 bases, the J end by 4 bases, with 8 bases between. CDR1 is GTSNPN, CDR2 SVGIG, per germline (reference sequence). The CDR3 length is 12 residues. Here the CDR3 reads CAWSRASDTQYF. CDR3 in DNA: TGTGCCTGGAGCCGGGCATCAGATACGCAGTATTTT. The whole variable domain, filled in from reference TRBV30 and TRBJ2-3, reads SQTIHQWPATLVQPVGSPLSLECTVEGTSNPNLYWYRQAAGRGLQLLFYSVGIGQISSEVPQNLSASRPQDRQFILSSKKLLLSDSGFYLCAWSRASDTQYFGPGTRLTVL.

The chain uses TRBV18 and TRBJ2-3, with D possibly being TRBD2 (5 bases). Germline CDR1 is KGHSH and CDR2 is LQKENI. Trimming removed 3 bases at V and 8 bases at J, with 12 bases between. The CDR3 consists of 13 residues. The CDR3, as DNA: TGTGCCAGCTCACCTGCTGCCGCGGGTACGCAGTATTTT. Translating gives CASSPAAAGTQYF. The whole variable domain, remainder taken from reference TRBV18 and TRBJ2-3, is NAGVMQNPRHLVRRRGQEARLRCSPMKGHSHVYWYRQLPEEGLKFMVYLQKENIIDESGMPKERFSAEFPKEGPSILRIQQVVRGDSAAYFCASSPAAAGTQYFGPGTRLTVL.